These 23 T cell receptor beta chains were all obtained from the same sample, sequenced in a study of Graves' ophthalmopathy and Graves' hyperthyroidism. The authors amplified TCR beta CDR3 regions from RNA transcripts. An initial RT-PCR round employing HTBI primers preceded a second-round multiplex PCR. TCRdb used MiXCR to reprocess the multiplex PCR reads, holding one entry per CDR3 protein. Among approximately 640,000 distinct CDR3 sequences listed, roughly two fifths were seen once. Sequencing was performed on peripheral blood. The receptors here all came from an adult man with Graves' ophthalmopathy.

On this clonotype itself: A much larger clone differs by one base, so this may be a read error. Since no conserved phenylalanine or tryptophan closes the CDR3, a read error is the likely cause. CDR3 nucleotides: TGTGCCAGCAGCTCCCCCATGGGGGACAGGGGGTATTCCTATAATTCACCCCTCCACTCT. It translates to CASSSPMGDRGYSYNSPLHS. This rearrangement joins TRBV11-2 to TRBJ1-6, with 11 bases aligning to TRBD1. This CDR3 has 20 residues. The J segment lost 1 base and the V segment lost 4 bases, leaving 12 bases of the junction unmatched. Looked up from germline, CDR1 is SGHAT and CDR2 is FQNNGV.

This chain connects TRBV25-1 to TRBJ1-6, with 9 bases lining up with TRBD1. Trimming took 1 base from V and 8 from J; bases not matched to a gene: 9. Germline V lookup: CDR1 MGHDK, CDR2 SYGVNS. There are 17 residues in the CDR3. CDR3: CASSESRRGQGDSPLHF. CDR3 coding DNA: TGTGCCAGCAGTGAATCCCGTCGGGGACAGGGTGATTCACCCCTCCACTTT.

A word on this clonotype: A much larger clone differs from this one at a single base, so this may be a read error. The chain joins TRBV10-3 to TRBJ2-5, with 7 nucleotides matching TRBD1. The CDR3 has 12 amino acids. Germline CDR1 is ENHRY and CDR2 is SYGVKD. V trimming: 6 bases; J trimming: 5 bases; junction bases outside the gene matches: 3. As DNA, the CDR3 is TGTGCCATCAGCATGACAGGGGAGACCCAGTACTTC. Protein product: CAISMTGETQYF.

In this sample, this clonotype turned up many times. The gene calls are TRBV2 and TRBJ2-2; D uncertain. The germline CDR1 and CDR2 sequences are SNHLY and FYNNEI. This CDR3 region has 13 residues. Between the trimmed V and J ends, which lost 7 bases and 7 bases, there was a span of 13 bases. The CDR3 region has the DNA TGTGCCAGCACTCCTGGGGTTGGCGGGGAGCTGTTTTTT. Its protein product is CASTPGVGGELFF. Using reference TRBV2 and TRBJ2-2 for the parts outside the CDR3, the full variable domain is EPEVTQTPSHQVTQMGQEVILRCVPISNHLYFYWYRQILGQKVEFLVSFYNNEISEKSEIFDDQFSVERPDGSNFTLKIRSTKLEDSAMYFCASTPGVGGELFFGEGSRLTVL.

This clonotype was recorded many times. This CDR3 is CASSAVGTVTGELFF. In nucleotides, the CDR3 is TGTGCCAGCAGCGCCGTAGGGACAGTGACCGGGGAGCTGTTTTTT. The chain combines TRBV11-2 with TRBJ2-2, with TRBD1 matching 7 bases. Unmatched junction bases numbered 8, after V lost 5 bases and J lost 5 bases. CDR3 size: 15 residues. The germline V gene encodes CDR1 SGHAT and CDR2 FQNNGV. Drawing the rest from reference TRBV11-2 and TRBJ2-2, the complete variable domain is EAGVAQSPRYKIIEKRQSVAFWCNPISGHATLYWYQQILGQGPKLLIQFQNNGVVDDSQLPKDRFSAERLKGVDSTLKIQPAKLEDSAVYLCASSAVGTVTGELFFGEGSRLTVL.

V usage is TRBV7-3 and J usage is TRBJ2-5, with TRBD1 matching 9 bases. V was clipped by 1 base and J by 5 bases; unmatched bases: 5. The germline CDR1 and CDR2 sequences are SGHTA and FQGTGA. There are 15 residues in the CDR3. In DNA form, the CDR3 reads TGTGCCAGCAGCTTAAGCACAGGGGGCCTTGAGACCCAGTACTTC. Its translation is CASSLSTGGLETQYF.

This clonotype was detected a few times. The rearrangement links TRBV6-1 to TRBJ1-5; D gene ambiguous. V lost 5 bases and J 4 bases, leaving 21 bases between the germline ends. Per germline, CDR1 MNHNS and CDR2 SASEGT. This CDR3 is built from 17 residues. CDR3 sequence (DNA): TGTGCCAGCAGTTACGCCTTTTCGGGGATCGGGAATCAGCCCCAGCATTTT. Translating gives CASSYAFSGIGNQPQHF.

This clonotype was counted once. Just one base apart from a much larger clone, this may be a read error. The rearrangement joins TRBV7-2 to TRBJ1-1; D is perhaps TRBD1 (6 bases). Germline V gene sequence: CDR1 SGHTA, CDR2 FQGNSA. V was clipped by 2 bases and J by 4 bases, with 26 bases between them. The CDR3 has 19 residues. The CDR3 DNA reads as TGTGCCAGCAGCTTAACTTATTACTACGCAGGGGCGAACAGCACTGAAGCTTTCTTT. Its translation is CASSLTYYYAGANSTEAFF.

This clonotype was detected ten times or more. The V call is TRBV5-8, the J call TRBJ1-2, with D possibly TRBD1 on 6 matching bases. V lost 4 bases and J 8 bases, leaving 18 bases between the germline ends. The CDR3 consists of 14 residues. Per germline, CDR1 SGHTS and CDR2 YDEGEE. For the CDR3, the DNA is TGTGCCAGCAGCCTCGGGACACCCTTCGGAGGCTACACCTTC. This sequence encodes CASSLGTPFGGYTF.

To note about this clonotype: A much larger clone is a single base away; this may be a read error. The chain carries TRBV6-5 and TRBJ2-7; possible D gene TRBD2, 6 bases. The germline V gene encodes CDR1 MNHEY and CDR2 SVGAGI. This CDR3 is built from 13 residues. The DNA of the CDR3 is TGTGCCGGCAGTTACGCGGGGTCTGGGCAGCAGTACTTC. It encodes CAGSYAGSGQQYF.

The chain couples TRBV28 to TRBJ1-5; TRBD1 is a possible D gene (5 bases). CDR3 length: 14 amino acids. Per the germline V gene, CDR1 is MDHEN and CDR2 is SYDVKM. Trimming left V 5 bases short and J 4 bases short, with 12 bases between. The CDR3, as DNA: TGTGCCAGCAGTATTGGGGCCACTAATCAGCCCCAGCATTTT. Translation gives CASSIGATNQPQHF.

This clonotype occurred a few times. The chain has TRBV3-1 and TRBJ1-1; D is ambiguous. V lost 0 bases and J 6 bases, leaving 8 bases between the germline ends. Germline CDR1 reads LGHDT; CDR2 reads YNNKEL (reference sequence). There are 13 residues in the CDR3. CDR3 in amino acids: CASSQDAGPEAFF. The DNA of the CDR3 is TGTGCCAGCAGCCAAGATGCCGGTCCTGAAGCTTTCTTT. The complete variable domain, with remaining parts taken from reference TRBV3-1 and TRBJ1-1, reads DTAVSQTPKYLVTQMGNDKSIKCEQNLGHDTMYWYKQDSKKFLKIMFSYNNKELIINETVPNRFSPKSPDKAHLNLHINSLELGDSAVYFCASSQDAGPEAFFGQGTRLTVV.

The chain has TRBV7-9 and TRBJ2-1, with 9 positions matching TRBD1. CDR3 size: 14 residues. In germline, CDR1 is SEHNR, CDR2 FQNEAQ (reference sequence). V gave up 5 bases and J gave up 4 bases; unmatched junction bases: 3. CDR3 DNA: TGTGCCAGCAGCGCCGGGACAGGGTACAATGAGCAGTTCTTC. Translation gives CASSAGTGYNEQFF.

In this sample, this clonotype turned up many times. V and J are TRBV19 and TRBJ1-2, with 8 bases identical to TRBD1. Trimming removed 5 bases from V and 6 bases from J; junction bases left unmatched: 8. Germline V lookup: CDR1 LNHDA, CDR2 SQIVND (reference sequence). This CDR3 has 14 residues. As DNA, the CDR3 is TGTGCCAGTAGTCATCGGACAGGGAAGGATGGCTACACCTTC. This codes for CASSHRTGKDGYTF.

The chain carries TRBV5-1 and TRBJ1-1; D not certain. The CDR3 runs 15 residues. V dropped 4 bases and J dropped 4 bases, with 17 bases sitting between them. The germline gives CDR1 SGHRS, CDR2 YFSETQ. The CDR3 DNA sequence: TGCGCCAGCAGCCCGACTAGGGATTTTCGCACTGAAGCTTTCTTT. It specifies CASSPTRDFRTEAFF. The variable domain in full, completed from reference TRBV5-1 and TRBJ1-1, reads KAGVTQTPRYLIKTRGQQVTLSCSPISGHRSVSWYQQTPGQGLQFLFEYFSETQRNKGNFPGRFSGRQFSNSRSEMNVSTLELGDSALYLCASSPTRDFRTEAFFGQGTRLTVV.

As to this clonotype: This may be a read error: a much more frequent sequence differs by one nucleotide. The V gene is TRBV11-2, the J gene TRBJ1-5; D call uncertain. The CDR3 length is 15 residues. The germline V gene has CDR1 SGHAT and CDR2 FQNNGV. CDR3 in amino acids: CAGSLYLTMDQPQHF. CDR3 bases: TGTGCCGGCAGCTTATATCTCACCATGGATCAGCCCCAGCATTTT.

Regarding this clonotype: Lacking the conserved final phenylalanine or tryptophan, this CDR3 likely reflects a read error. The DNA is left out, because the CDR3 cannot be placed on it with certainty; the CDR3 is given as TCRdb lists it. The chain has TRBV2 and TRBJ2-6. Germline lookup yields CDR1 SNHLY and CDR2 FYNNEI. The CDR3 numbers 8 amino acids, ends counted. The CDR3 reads CASNGQDD.

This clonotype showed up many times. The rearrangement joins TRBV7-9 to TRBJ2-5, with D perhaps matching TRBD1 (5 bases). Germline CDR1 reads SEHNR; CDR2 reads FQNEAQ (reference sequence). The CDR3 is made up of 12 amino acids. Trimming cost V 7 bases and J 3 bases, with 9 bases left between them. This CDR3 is CASTIREETQYF. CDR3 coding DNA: TGTGCCAGCACGATCAGGGAAGAGACCCAGTACTTC.

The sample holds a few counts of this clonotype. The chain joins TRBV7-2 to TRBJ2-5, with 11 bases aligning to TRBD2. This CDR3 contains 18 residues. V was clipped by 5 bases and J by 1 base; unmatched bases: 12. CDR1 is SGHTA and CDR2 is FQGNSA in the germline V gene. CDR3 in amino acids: CASSRPLVAGGLQETQYF. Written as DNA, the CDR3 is TGTGCCAGCAGCCGCCCGCTGGTAGCGGGGGGGCTCCAAGAGACCCAGTACTTC.

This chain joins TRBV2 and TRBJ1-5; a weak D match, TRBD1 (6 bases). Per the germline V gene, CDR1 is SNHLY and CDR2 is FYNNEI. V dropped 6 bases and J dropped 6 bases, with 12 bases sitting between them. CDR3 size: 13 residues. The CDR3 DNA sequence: TGTGCCAGCAGGGAACGGGGGCGTCAGCCCCAGCATTTT. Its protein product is CASRERGRQPQHF.

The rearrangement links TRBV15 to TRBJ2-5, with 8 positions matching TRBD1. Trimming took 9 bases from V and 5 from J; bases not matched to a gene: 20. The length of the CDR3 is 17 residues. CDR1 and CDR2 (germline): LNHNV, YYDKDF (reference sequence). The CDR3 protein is CATRQGWRSTNEETQYF. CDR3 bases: TGTGCCACACGACAGGGGTGGCGTTCAACTAATGAGGAGACCCAGTACTTC.

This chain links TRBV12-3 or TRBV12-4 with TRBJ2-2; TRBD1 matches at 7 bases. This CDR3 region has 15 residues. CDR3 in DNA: TGTGCTAGTGGGTCCCAGGGGGCGAACACCGGGGAGCTGTTTTTT. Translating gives CASGSQGANTGELFF.

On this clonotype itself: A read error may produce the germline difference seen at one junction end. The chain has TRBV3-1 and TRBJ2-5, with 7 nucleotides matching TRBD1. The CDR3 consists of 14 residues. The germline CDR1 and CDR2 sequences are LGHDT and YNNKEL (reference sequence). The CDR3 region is CANSQVPGGKTQYF. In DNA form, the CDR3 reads TGTGCCAACAGCCAAGTTCCAGGGGGAAAGACCCAGTACTTC.